Listed here are 28 T cell receptor beta chains from one sample, sequenced in a study of shared clonotypes between healthy human individuals (dated by TCRdb to the early 2020s). The library was prepared using the immunoSEQ multiplex PCR assay. The clones in this table, taken by TCRdb from immuneACCESS, are in-frame only. Not every clone is retained; where verified, under half of the shortfall comes from an unresolved V gene, and the cause of the rest is unknown. Recorded for this sample are millions of clones; approximately 94% of them occurred a single time. The ten largest clonotypes hold around 1.1% of the sample. CD8 naive samples were obtained by positive selection for CCR7 among CD45RO-negative cells, yielding a CD45RA+CCR7+ population from which TemRA cells were excluded. The sample was naive CD8+ T cells sorted from blood. In light of the paper, this sample's cell subset or site label describes: CD45RA+CCR7+. The receptors were gathered from a man in his late teens or twenties in good health.

The CDR3 sequence: CASSPTGATNEKLFF. CDR3 in DNA: TGTGCCAGCAGTCCGACCGGGGCGACTAATGAAAAACTGTTTTTT. This chain connects TRBV28 to TRBJ1-4, with TRBD1 as a possible D gene (5 bases). Germline CDR1 MDHEN, CDR2 SYDVKM. This CDR3 region has 15 residues. V was pared by 5 bases and J by 2 bases, with 12 bases between.

This clone was counted only a few times. CDR3: CASSLLGLDSPLHF. The CDR3 DNA reads TGTGCCAGCAGTTTATTGGGGTTGGATTCACCCCTCCACTTT. This chain connects TRBV27 to TRBJ1-6; D uncertain. The CDR3 is made up of 14 amino acids. Trimming removed 1 base at V and 8 bases at J, with 9 bases between. Germline CDR1 reads MNHEY; CDR2 reads SMNVEV (reference sequence).

The V call is TRBV30, the J call TRBJ2-7, with 11 bases that match TRBD2. This CDR3 is 14 amino acids long. Trimming took 5 bases from V and 1 from J; bases not matched to a gene: 4. The V gene's germline CDR1 is GTSNPN and CDR2 SVGIG (reference sequence). CDR3 protein: CAWSGLAVSYEQYF. The CDR3 DNA reads TGTGCCTGGTCGGGACTAGCGGTATCCTACGAGCAGTACTTC.

The V and J genes are TRBV13 and TRBJ1-4; the D gene is possibly TRBD1 (6 bases). Looked up from germline, CDR1 is PRHDT and CDR2 is FYEKMQ (reference sequence). V was cut by 1 base and J by 7 bases, with 10 bases left in between. The CDR3 loop spans 14 amino acids. CDR3 protein: CASSLEQGPEKLFF. The CDR3 region has the DNA TGTGCCAGCAGCTTAGAACAGGGACCTGAAAAACTGTTTTTT.

The chain couples TRBV6-5 to TRBJ1-1; no clear D. This CDR3 comprises 13 residues. The V gene's germline CDR1 is MNHEY and CDR2 SVGAGI. Trimming stripped 1 base from V and 5 bases from J, with 8 bases between. This CDR3 is CASSYFYGTEAFF. The CDR3 DNA is TGTGCCAGCAGTTACTTTTATGGTACTGAAGCTTTCTTT.

CDR3 coding DNA: TGTGCCAGCAGTTCGGGACAGGGGGTTGAGACCCAGTACTTC. Residues: CASSSGQGVETQYF. V gene TRBV6-5 combines with J gene TRBJ2-5; 11 bases are a match to TRBD1. Germline V CDR1 and CDR2: MNHEY, SVGAGI. With V trimmed by 4 bases and J by 5 bases, 3 bases remained unmatched. The CDR3 is made up of 14 amino acids.

The chain employs TRBV28 and TRBJ1-2, with TRBD1 matching 8 bases. Germline V gene sequence: CDR1 MDHEN, CDR2 SYDVKM. V was clipped by 3 bases and J by 4 bases; unmatched bases: 10. CDR3 size: 16 residues. The CDR3 nucleotides read TGTGCCAGCAGTTTTTGGCAGGGGGCAGAAACCTATGGCTACACCTTC. This encodes CASSFWQGAETYGYTF.

This clone turned up a few times. The chain uses TRBV2 and TRBJ2-7, with 7 nucleotides matching TRBD1. The V gene's germline CDR1 is SNHLY and CDR2 FYNNEI. After removal of 6 bases from V and 2 bases from J, the junction contained 10 bases not matched to a gene. The CDR3 length is 15 residues. The CDR3 DNA is TGTGCCAGCAGAAGAGACGGGACAGCTCCCTACGAGCAGTACTTC. This codes for CASRRDGTAPYEQYF.

The rearrangement joins TRBV13 to TRBJ1-2, with TRBD1 matching 8 bases. V gave up 5 bases and J gave up 2 bases; unmatched junction bases: 10. The germline V gene encodes CDR1 PRHDT and CDR2 FYEKMQ (reference sequence). The CDR3 is 16 residues long. This chain's CDR3 is CASSLETGARNYGYTF. CDR3 nucleotide sequence: TGTGCCAGCAGCCTAGAGACAGGGGCCCGGAACTATGGCTACACCTTC.

The chain employs TRBV6-6 and TRBJ1-2; tentative D call: TRBD1 (6 bases). This CDR3 spans 16 amino acids. Germline assignment: CDR1 MNHNY and CDR2 SVGAGI (reference sequence). The germline V and J ends were trimmed by 2 bases and 4 bases, with 17 bases remaining between them. In nucleotides, the CDR3 is TGTGCCAGCAGTTACGTTGGGGACACCGCCCTCTATGGCTACACCTTC. Its translation: CASSYVGDTALYGYTF.

The chain couples TRBV27 to TRBJ2-3; D possibly corresponds to TRBD2 (5 bases). Germline loops: CDR1 MNHEY, CDR2 SMNVEV (reference sequence). The CDR3 runs 15 residues. V gave up 8 bases and J gave up 2 bases, with 17 bases separating them. CDR3 in DNA: TGTGCCAGCGGGATGGGCGGAGGAGACACAGATACGCAGTATTTT. Translated, it gives CASGMGGGDTDTQYF.

The chain couples TRBV6-5 to TRBJ1-2; D remains ambiguous. V lost 7 bases, J lost 4 bases, and 13 bases lay in between. Germline CDR1 and CDR2: MNHEY and SVGAGI. This CDR3 has 13 amino acids. As DNA, the CDR3 is TGTGCCAGCACCAAGGGTTTCAGCTATGGCTACACCTTC. It encodes CASTKGFSYGYTF.

The rearrangement links TRBV7-9 to TRBJ2-7; D ambiguous. The CDR3 runs 16 residues. From germline, CDR1 is SEHNR and CDR2 FQNEAQ (reference sequence). Trimming cost V 5 bases and J 1 base, with 18 bases left between them. This chain's CDR3 is CASSPPQDIASYEQYF. The CDR3 DNA reads as TGTGCCAGCAGCCCGCCCCAAGACATTGCTTCCTACGAGCAGTACTTC.

The V gene is TRBV13, the J gene TRBJ2-5; D unclear. The CDR3 runs 15 residues. Germline-derived CDR1 and CDR2 are PRHDT and FYEKMQ (reference sequence). The V end was cut by 5 bases, the J end by 3 bases, with 16 bases between. The CDR3, as DNA: TGTGCCAGCAGCCCGAGCCCGGCCCCCAAAGAGACCCAGTACTTC. It yields the protein CASSPSPAPKETQYF.

The rearrangement joins TRBV6-5 to TRBJ2-7; TRBD1 might be the D (6 bases). The CDR3 is 14 amino acids. Germline CDR1 reads MNHEY; CDR2 reads SVGAGI. V was pared by 2 bases and J by 3 bases, with 11 bases between. For the CDR3, the DNA is TGTGCCAGCAGTTACCCCGACAGGAGCTACGAGCAGTACTTC. As protein: CASSYPDRSYEQYF.

This clone was detected once. The rearrangement links TRBV4-3 to TRBJ2-1; TRBD2 agrees at 8 bases. Germline assignment: CDR1 LGHNA and CDR2 YSLEER. The length of the CDR3 is 17 residues. Trimming at V came to 0 bases and at J to 10 bases, leaving 14 bases not matched to a gene. In nucleotides, the CDR3 is TGCGCCAGCAGCCAAGATGTAGGGCTAGCGGGCTTTAGGGAGCAGTTCTTC. This codes for CASSQDVGLAGFREQFF.

In this sample, this clone turned up once. V gene TRBV27 combines with J gene TRBJ2-3, with TRBD2 matching 9 bases. V was clipped by 3 bases and J by 1 base; unmatched bases: 8. This CDR3 has 17 amino acids. Germline V gene data show CDR1 as MNHEY and CDR2 as SMNVEV (reference sequence). CDR3 residues: CASSFSSGRPRTDTQYF. CDR3 coding DNA: TGTGCCAGCAGTTTCTCCAGCGGGAGGCCCCGCACAGATACGCAGTATTTT.

This chain connects TRBV7-3 to TRBJ2-3; 10 nucleotides align to TRBD2. With V trimmed by 2 bases and J by 4 bases, 6 bases remained unmatched. The CDR3 is made up of 16 amino acids. Germline V gene sequence: CDR1 SGHTA, CDR2 FQGTGA. The CDR3 coding sequence is TGTGCCAGCAGCTTATCGGCTAGCGGGGGTTCAGATACGCAGTATTTT. Protein product: CASSLSASGGSDTQYF.

This clone showed up just once. The chain is built from TRBV27 and TRBJ2-7, with D possibly called TRBD1 or TRBD2 (5 bases each). The CDR3 length is 16 residues. Between the trimmed V and J ends, which lost 3 bases and 4 bases, there was a span of 19 bases. Looked up from germline, CDR1 is MNHEY and CDR2 is SMNVEV (reference sequence). The CDR3 loop reads CASSFALGTGFYEQYF. CDR3 nucleotides: TGTGCCAGCAGTTTCGCACTAGGGACGGGTTTTTACGAGCAGTACTTC.

This sequence joins TRBV27 and TRBJ2-7, with TRBD1 matching over 9 bases. V dropped 3 bases and J dropped 5; count of bases not matched to a gene: 11. The V gene's germline CDR1 is MNHEY and CDR2 SMNVEV (reference sequence). The CDR3 spans 16 residues. The CDR3: CASSFGPGQGKHEQYF. The CDR3 DNA reads TGTGCCAGCAGTTTTGGACCGGGACAGGGTAAACACGAGCAGTACTTC.

This clone was recorded only once. The V and J genes are TRBV20-1 and TRBJ2-1; maybe TRBD2 (5 bases). CDR3 length equals 11 residues. Germline loops: CDR1 DFQATT, CDR2 SNEGSKA (reference sequence). Trimming took off 4 bases at V and 9 bases at J, with 10 bases between the two ends. In nucleotides, the CDR3 is TGCAGTGCTATCCCCGAGGGTGAGCAGTTCTTC. Its protein product is CSAIPEGEQFF.

The gene calls are TRBV19 and TRBJ1-1; a possible D gene is TRBD1 (6 bases). The CDR3 sequence is 14 residues long. The germline gives CDR1 LNHDA, CDR2 SQIVND (reference sequence). Trimming removed 7 bases at V and 1 base at J, with 13 bases between. The DNA for the CDR3 is TGTGCCAGTACCCTGACAGGACCGAACACTGAAGCTTTCTTT. Translating gives CASTLTGPNTEAFF. The full variable domain, in which reference TRBV19 and TRBJ1-1 provide the parts outside the CDR3, is DGGITQSPKYLFRKEGQNVTLSCEQNLNHDAMYWYRQDPGQGLRLIYYSQIVNDFQKGDIAEGYSVSREKKESFPLTVTSAQKNPTAFYLCASTLTGPNTEAFFGQGTRLTVV.

The CDR3 reads CASSPPASLYTGELFF. Written as DNA, the CDR3 is TGTGCCAGCTCACCACCGGCCAGCCTCTACACCGGGGAGCTGTTTTTT. V and J are TRBV18 and TRBJ2-2; D is ambiguous. The CDR3 spans 16 residues. Per germline, CDR1 KGHSH and CDR2 LQKENI. Trimming cost V 0 bases and J 3 bases, with 11 bases left between them. The full variable domain, its missing parts supplied by reference TRBV18 and TRBJ2-2, is NAGVMQNPRHLVRRRGQEARLRCSPMKGHSHVYWYRQLPEEGLKFMVYLQKENIIDESGMPKERFSAEFPKEGPSILRIQQVVRGDSAAYFCASSPPASLYTGELFFGEGSRLTVL.

A note on this clone: Other DNA variants within this sample encode the same CDR3. This chain connects TRBV6-5 to TRBJ2-7, with 10 bases aligning to TRBD1. CDR1 MNHEY and CDR2 SVGAGI come from the germline V gene. CDR3 length: 13 amino acids. The ends lost 5 bases at V and 7 bases at J; junction bases unmatched: 5. This chain's CDR3 is CASSPGQGREQYF. In nucleotides, the CDR3 is TGTGCCAGCAGTCCGGGACAGGGGAGGGAGCAGTACTTC.

The chain couples TRBV7-8 to TRBJ2-1; TRBD1 or TRBD2 may be the D gene (5 bases each). Germline values: CDR1 SGHVS, CDR2 FQNEAQ. Trimming removed 1 base from V and 6 bases from J, with 16 bases in between. The CDR3 sequence is 16 residues long. The CDR3 DNA is TGTGCCAGCAGCTTAGTTACGGGACCTGACAGCAATGAGCAGTTCTTC. Translation gives CASSLVTGPDSNEQFF. Combining the CDR3 with reference TRBV7-8 and TRBJ2-1 gives the whole variable domain GAGVSQSPRYKVAKRGQDVALRCDPISGHVSLFWYQQALGQGPEFLTYFQNEAQLDKSGLPSDRFFAERPEGSVSTLKIQRTQQEDSAVYLCASSLVTGPDSNEQFFGPGTRLTVL.

On this clone: Other DNA sequences in the same sample also yield this CDR3. The rearrangement uses TRBV9 and TRBJ2-5; 7 positions agree with TRBD1. This CDR3 spans 15 amino acids. Germline assignment: CDR1 SGDLS and CDR2 YYNGEE. Trimming cost V 0 bases and J 2 bases; bases outside gene matches: 4. CDR3 region: CASSVDGTVQETQYF. The CDR3 DNA follows: TGTGCCAGCAGCGTAGACGGGACAGTACAAGAGACCCAGTACTTC.

This clone has a single count. The chain combines TRBV29-1 with TRBJ1-1; D is perhaps TRBD1 (6 bases). V was clipped by 6 bases and J by 0 bases, with 17 bases between them. Germline V gene sequence: CDR1 SQVTM, CDR2 ANQGSEA. The CDR3 totals 15 residues. The chain's CDR3 is CSVSQGTGMNTEAFF. CDR3 DNA: TGCAGCGTCTCACAGGGAACCGGCATGAACACTGAAGCTTTCTTT. Variable domain in full (rest from reference TRBV29-1 and TRBJ1-1): SAVISQKPSRDICQRGTSLTIQCQVDSQVTMMFWYRQQPGQSLTLIATANQGSEATYESGFVIDKFPISRPNLTFSTLTVSNMSPEDSSIYLCSVSQGTGMNTEAFFGQGTRLTVV.

This clone was seen once. The chain combines TRBV2 with TRBJ2-1; 11 nucleotides align to TRBD2. The V segment lost 5 bases and the J segment 3 bases; nucleotides outside the gene matches: 9. The CDR3 is 17 residues long. The germline CDR1 and CDR2 sequences are SNHLY and FYNNEI. The CDR3 coding sequence is TGTGCCAGCAGTACGCCTCCGACTAGCGGGGTCTACAATGAGCAGTTCTTC. Amino acid sequence: CASSTPPTSGVYNEQFF.